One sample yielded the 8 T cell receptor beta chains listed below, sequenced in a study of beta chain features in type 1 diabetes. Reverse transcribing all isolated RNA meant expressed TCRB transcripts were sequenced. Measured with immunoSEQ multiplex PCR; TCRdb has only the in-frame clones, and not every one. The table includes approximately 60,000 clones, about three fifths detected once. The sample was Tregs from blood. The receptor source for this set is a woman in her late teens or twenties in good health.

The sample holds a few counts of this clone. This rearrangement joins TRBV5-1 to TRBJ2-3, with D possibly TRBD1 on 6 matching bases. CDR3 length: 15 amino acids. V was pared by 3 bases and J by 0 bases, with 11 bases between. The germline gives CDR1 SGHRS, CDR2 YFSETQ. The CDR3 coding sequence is TGCGCCAGCAGCTCCACAGGGCTCAGCACAGATACGCAGTATTTT. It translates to CASSSTGLSTDTQYF. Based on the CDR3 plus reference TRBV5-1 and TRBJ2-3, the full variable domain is KAGVTQTPRYLIKTRGQQVTLSCSPISGHRSVSWYQQTPGQGLQFLFEYFSETQRNKGNFPGRFSGRQFSNSRSEMNVSTLELGDSALYLCASSSTGLSTDTQYFGPGTRLTVL.

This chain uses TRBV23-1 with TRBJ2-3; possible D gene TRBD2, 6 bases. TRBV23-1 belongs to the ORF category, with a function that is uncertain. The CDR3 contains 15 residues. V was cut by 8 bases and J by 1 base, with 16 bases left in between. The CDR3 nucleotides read TGCGCCAGCTTCCCGGATCGGGAGCGCACAGATACGCAGTATTTT. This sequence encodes CASFPDRERTDTQYF.

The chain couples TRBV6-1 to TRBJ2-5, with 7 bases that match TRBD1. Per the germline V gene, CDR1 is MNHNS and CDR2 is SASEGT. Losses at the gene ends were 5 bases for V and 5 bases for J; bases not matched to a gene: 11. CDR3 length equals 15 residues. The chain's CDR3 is CASSFDRVLGETQYF. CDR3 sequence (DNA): TGTGCCAGCAGTTTCGACAGGGTACTCGGGGAGACCCAGTACTTC.

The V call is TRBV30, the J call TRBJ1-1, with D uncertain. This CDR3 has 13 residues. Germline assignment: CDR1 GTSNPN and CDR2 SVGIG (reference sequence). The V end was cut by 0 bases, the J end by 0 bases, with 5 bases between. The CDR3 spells CAWSVQLNTEAFF. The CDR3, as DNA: TGTGCCTGGAGTGTCCAGTTGAACACTGAAGCTTTCTTT.

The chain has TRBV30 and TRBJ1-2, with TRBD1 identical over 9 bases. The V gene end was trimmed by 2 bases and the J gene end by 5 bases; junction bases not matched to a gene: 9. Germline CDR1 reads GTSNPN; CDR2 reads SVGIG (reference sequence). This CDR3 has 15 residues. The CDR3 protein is CAWSTPGQGLYGYTF. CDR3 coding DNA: TGTGCCTGGAGTACGCCGGGACAGGGATTGTATGGCTACACCTTC.

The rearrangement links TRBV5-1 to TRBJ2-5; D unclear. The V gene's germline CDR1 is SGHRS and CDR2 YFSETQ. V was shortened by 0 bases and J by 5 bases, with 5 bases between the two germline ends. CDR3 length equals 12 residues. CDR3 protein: CASSLAMETQYF. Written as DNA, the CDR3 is TGCGCCAGCAGCTTGGCAATGGAGACCCAGTACTTC.

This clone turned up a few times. DNA for the CDR3: TGTGCCAGCAGCCTCGGACTAGCGGGGTGGGAGACCCAGTACTTC. Amino acids: CASSLGLAGWETQYF. The chain combines TRBV14 with TRBJ2-5, with 12 positions matching TRBD2. V trimming: 4 bases; J trimming: 5 bases; junction bases outside the gene matches: 5. This CDR3 region has 15 residues. CDR1 and CDR2 (germline): SGHDN, FVKESK.

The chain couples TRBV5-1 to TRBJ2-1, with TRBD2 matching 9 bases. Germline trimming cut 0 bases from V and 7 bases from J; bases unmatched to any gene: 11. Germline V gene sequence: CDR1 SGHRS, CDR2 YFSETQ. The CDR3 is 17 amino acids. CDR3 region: CASSLGSTSGFKNEQFF. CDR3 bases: TGCGCCAGCAGCTTGGGCTCGACTAGCGGATTTAAGAATGAGCAGTTCTTC.